This T cell receptor beta chain comes out of a study of response to subunit inactivated influenza vaccine. TCRdb recomputed calls from the RT-PCR reads with MiXCR, one row per CDR3 protein. The data hold about 620,000 distinct CDR3 sequences, with 11% observed a single time. The germline V gene has CDR1 KGHSH and CDR2 LQKENI. The V and J ends lost 6 bases and 5 bases, in that order; junction bases with no gene match: 6. CDR3 length: 15 amino acids. This clonotype was observed a few times. This sample also appeared in a second study, on T cells expressing NK-cell markers. From that second work: Researchers built TCR beta cDNA using 5'RACE template switching with UMIs. The study found dominant NKG2C+ clonotypes at about 1.0-8% of CD8+ T cells in several donors.

The TCR originated in a man over 45 who received an inactivated influenza vaccine. The J gene is TRBJ2-5, the V gene TRBV18, with 13 bases aligning to TRBD2. Specimen: PBMCs from blood, collected on the day of vaccination. Written as DNA, the CDR3 is TGTGCCAGCTCGGGACTAGCGGGAAATCGGGAGACCCAGTACTTC. Translating gives CASSGLAGNRETQYF.